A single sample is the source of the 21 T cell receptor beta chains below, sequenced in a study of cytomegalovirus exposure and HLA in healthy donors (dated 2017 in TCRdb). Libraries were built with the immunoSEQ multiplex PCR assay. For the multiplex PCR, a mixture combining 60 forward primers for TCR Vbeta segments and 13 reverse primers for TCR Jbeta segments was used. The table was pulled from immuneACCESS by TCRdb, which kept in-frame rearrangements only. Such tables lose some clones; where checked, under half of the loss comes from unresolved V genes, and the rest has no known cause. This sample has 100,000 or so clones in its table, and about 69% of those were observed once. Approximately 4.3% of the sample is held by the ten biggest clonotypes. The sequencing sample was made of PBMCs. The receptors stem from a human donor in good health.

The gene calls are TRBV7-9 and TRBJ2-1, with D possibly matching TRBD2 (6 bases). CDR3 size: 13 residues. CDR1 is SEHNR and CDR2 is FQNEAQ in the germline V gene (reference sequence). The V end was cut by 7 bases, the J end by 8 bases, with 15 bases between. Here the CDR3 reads CASTREATDEQFF. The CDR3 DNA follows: TGTGCCAGCACCAGGGAGGCCACGGATGAGCAGTTCTTC.

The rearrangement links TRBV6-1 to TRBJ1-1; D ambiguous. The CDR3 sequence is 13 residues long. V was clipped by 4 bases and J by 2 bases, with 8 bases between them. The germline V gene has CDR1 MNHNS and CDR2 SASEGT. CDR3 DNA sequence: TGTGCCAGCAGTGTTGGCGGTAACACTGAAGCTTTCTTT. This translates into CASSVGGNTEAFF.

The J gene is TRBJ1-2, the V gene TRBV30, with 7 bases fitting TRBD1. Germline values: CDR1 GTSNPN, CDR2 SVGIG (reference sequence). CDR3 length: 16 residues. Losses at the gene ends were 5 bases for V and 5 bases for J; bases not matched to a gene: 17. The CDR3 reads CAWAGTDFATSYGYTF. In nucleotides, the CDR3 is TGTGCCTGGGCCGGGACAGACTTCGCAACGTCGTATGGCTACACCTTC.

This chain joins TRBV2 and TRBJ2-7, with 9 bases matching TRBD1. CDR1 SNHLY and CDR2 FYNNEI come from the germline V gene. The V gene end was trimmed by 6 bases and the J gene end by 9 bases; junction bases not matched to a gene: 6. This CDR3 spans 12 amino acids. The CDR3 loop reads CASSPGTGRQYF. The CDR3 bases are TGTGCCAGCAGCCCCGGGACAGGGAGGCAGTACTTC.

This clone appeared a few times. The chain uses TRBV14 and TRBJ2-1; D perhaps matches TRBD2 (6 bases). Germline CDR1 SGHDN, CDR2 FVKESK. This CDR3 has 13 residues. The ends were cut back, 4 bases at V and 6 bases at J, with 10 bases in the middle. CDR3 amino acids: CASSRGLPNEQFF. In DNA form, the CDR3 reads TGTGCCAGCAGCCGGGGACTGCCCAATGAGCAGTTCTTC.

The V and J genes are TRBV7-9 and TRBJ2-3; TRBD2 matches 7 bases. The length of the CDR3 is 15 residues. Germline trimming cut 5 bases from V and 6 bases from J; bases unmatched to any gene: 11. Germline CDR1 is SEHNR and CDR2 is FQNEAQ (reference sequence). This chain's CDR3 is CASSPTSARDDTQYF. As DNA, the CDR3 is TGTGCCAGCAGCCCTACTAGCGCCAGGGACGATACGCAGTATTTT.

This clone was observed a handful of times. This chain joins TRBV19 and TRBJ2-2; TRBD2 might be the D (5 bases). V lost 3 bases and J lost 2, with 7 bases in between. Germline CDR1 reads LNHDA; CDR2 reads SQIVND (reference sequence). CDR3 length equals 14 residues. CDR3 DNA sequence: TGTGCCAGTAGTATGGGAGTCAACACCGGGGAGCTGTTTTTT. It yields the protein CASSMGVNTGELFF. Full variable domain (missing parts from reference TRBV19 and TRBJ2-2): DGGITQSPKYLFRKEGQNVTLSCEQNLNHDAMYWYRQDPGQGLRLIYYSQIVNDFQKGDIAEGYSVSREKKESFPLTVTSAQKNPTAFYLCASSMGVNTGELFFGEGSRLTVL.

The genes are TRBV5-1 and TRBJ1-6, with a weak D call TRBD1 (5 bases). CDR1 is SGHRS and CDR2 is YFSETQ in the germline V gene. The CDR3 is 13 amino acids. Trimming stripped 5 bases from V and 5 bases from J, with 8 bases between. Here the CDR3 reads CASRQEHNSPLHF. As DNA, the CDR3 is TGCGCCAGCAGACAGGAGCATAATTCACCCCTCCACTTT.

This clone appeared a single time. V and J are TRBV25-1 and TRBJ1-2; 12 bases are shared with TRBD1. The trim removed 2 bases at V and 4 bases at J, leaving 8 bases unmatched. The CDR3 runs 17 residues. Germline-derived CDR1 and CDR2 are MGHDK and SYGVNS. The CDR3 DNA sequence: TGTGCCAGCAGTGAACCCGGGACAGGGGGCTCCCGCTATGGCTACACCTTC. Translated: CASSEPGTGGSRYGYTF.

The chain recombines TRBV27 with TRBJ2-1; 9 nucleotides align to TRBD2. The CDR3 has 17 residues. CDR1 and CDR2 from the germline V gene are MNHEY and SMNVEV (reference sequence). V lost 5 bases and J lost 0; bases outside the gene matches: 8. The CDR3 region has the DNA TGTGCCAGCAGTCCGACAGCGGGAGGCCTCTCCTACAATGAGCAGTTCTTC. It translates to CASSPTAGGLSYNEQFF.

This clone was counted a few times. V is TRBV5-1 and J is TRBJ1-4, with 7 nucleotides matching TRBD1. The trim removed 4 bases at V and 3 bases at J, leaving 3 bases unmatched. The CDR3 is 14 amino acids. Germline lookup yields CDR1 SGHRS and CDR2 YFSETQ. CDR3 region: CASSPGQSNEKLFF. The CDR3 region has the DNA TGCGCCAGCAGCCCGGGACAGTCTAATGAAAAACTGTTTTTT.

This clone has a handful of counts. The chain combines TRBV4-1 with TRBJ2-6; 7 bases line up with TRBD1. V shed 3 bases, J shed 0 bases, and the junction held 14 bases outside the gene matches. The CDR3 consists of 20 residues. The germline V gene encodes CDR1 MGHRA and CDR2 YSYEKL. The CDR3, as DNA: TGCGCCAGCAGCCAGCGGATACCGGGACAGCAAACCTCTGGGGCCAACGTCCTGACTTTC. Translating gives CASSQRIPGQQTSGANVLTF.

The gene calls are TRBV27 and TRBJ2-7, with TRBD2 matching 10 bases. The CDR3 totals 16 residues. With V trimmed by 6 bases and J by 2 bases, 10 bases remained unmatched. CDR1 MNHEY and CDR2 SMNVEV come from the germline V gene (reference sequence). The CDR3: CASRTRGLAETYEQYF. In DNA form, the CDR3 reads TGTGCCAGCAGGACAAGAGGACTAGCGGAAACCTACGAGCAGTACTTC.

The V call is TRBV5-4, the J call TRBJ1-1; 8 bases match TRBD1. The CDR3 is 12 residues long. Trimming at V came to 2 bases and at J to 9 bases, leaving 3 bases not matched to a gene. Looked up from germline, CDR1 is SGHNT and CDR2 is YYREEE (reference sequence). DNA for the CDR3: TGTGCCAGCAGCTTCGGGACAGGCCAAGCTTTCTTT. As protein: CASSFGTGQAFF. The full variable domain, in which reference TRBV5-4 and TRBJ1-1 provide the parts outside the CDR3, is ETGVTQSPTHLIKTRGQQVTLRCSSQSGHNTVSWYQQALGQGPQFIFQYYREEENGRGNFPPRFSGLQFPNYSSELNVNALELDDSALYLCASSFGTGQAFFGQGTRLTVV.

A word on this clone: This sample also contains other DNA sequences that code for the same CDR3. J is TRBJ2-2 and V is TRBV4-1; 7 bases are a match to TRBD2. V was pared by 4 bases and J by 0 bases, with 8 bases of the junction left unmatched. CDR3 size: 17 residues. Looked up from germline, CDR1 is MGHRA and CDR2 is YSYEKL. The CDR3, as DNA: TGCGCCAGCAGCCCCACGCGGGGGAACCCGAACACCGGGGAGCTGTTTTTT. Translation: CASSPTRGNPNTGELFF.

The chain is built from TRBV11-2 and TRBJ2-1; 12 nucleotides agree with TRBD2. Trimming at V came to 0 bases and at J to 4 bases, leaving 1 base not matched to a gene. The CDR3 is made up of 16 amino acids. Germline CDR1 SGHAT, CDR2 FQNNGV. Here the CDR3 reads CASSLELAGGYNEQFF. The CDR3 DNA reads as TGTGCCAGCAGCTTAGAACTAGCGGGAGGTTACAATGAGCAGTTCTTC.

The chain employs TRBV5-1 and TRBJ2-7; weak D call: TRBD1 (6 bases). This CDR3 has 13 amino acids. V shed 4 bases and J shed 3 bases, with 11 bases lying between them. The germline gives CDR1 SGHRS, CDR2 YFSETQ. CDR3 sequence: CASSPSGVYEQYF. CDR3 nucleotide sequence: TGCGCCAGCAGCCCATCAGGGGTCTACGAGCAGTACTTC.

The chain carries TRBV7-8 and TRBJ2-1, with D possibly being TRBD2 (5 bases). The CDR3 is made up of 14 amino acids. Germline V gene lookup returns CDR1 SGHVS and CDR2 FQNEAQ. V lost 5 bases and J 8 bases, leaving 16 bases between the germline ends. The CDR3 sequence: CASSGRAISDEQFF. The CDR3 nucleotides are TGTGCCAGCAGCGGGCGGGCCATTAGCGATGAGCAGTTCTTC. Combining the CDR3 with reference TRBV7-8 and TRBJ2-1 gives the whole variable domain GAGVSQSPRYKVAKRGQDVALRCDPISGHVSLFWYQQALGQGPEFLTYFQNEAQLDKSGLPSDRFFAERPEGSVSTLKIQRTQQEDSAVYLCASSGRAISDEQFFGPGTRLTVL.

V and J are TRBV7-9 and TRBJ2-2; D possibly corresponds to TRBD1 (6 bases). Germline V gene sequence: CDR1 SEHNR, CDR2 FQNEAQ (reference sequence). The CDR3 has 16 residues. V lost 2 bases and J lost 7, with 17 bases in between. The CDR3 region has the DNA TGTGCCAGCAGCTTACGGATGGCGCCCAGGGGCGGGGAGCTGTTTTTT. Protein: CASSLRMAPRGGELFF.

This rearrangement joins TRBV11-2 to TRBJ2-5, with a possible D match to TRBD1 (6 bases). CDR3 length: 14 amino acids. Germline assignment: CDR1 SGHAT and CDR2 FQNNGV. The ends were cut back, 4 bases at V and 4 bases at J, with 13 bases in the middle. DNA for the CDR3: TGTGCCAGCAGCTCCACTCGAGGGGGAGAGACCCAGTACTTC. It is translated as CASSSTRGGETQYF. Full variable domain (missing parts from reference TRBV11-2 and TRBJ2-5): EAGVAQSPRYKIIEKRQSVAFWCNPISGHATLYWYQQILGQGPKLLIQFQNNGVVDDSQLPKDRFSAERLKGVDSTLKIQPAKLEDSAVYLCASSSTRGGETQYFGPGTRLLVL.

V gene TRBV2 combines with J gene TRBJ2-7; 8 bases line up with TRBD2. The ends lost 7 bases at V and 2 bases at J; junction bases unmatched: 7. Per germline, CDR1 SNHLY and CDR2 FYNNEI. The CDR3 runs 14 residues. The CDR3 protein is CASTPGGIPYEQYF. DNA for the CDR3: TGTGCCAGCACCCCGGGAGGGATTCCCTACGAGCAGTACTTC.